The 26 T cell receptor beta chains reported below all come from one sample, sequenced in a study of naive and memory T cell subsets. Findings of the study overall: Possibly reflecting memory cells re-expressing CD45RA, a few larger clonotypes occurred in naive repertoires, especially CD8.

Both TRBC1 and TRBC2 were covered by a beta constant-region primer of two equimolar oligonucleotides. The ligated cDNA underwent four PCR rounds using SP2 and nested alpha and beta constant-region primers. TCRdb redid the calling of the UMI-ligation and nested PCR reads with MiXCR, one entry per CDR3 protein. The sample carries over 80,000 distinct CDR3 sequences, approximately 10% recorded once. These receptors are not linked to any known antigen. The sequencing input was naive CD4+ T cells from blood. The receptors originated from a human donor in good health.

There are a few counts of this clonotype. V usage is TRBV9 and J usage is TRBJ1-1, with a tentative D call TRBD1 (6 bases). Trimming stripped 4 bases from V and 1 base from J, with 11 bases between. CDR3 length: 14 amino acids. Germline-derived CDR1 and CDR2 are SGDLS and YYNGEE. The CDR3 sequence: CASSKTTGNTEAFF. The CDR3 nucleotides read TGTGCCAGCAGCAAGACGACAGGGAACACTGAAGCTTTCTTT. Together with reference TRBV9 and TRBJ1-1, the CDR3 gives the full variable domain: DSGVTQTPKHLITATGQRVTLRCSPRSGDLSVYWYQQSLDQGLQFLIQYYNGEERAKGNILERFSAQQFPDLHSELNLSSLELGDSALYFCASSKTTGNTEAFFGQGTRLTVV.

V gene TRBV6-5 combines with J gene TRBJ2-2; 11 positions match TRBD2. The trim removed 5 bases at V and 6 bases at J, leaving 5 bases unmatched. This CDR3 comprises 15 residues. CDR1 and CDR2 (germline): MNHEY, SVGAGI. The CDR3 is CASSPSGRSAGELFF. Written as DNA, the CDR3 is TGTGCCAGCAGTCCTAGCGGGAGGTCCGCCGGGGAGCTGTTTTTT.

The gene calls are TRBV6-2 or TRBV6-3 and TRBJ2-7; D might be TRBD1 (6 bases). The CDR3 sequence is 12 residues long. Germline assignment: CDR1 MNHEY and CDR2 SVGEGT. Trimming cost V 6 bases and J 9 bases, with 15 bases left between them. The CDR3 DNA is TGTGCCAGCAGGCAACAGGGTCCCAGGCAGTACTTC. Protein sequence: CASRQQGPRQYF.

J is TRBJ1-1 and V is TRBV6-6, with a weak D call TRBD1 (5 bases). V was pared by 4 bases and J by 5 bases, with 17 bases between. The CDR3 is 15 residues long. CDR1 and CDR2 (germline): MNHNY, SVGAGI (reference sequence). The CDR3 loop is CASSSPSSGGTEAFF. The CDR3 DNA sequence: TGTGCCAGCAGTTCTCCCTCAAGCGGGGGTACTGAAGCTTTCTTT.

V usage is TRBV19 and J usage is TRBJ1-5, with D possibly TRBD1 on 6 matching bases. V shed 3 bases and J shed 4 bases, with 16 bases lying between them. CDR1 is LNHDA and CDR2 is SQIVND in the germline V gene (reference sequence). The CDR3 runs 16 residues. CDR3 nucleotides: TGTGCCAGTAGTATGAGGGGGGTGCGACAAAATCAGCCCCAGCATTTT. Translation gives CASSMRGVRQNQPQHF.

V and J are TRBV29-1 and TRBJ2-7; weak D call: TRBD1 (5 bases). The CDR3 runs 13 residues. V was cut by 3 bases and J by 2 bases, with 11 bases left in between. The germline CDR1 and CDR2 sequences are SQVTM and ANQGSEA. DNA of the CDR3: TGCAGCGTTGAGGCAGGGCAGCCCTACGAGCAGTACTTC. Its protein is CSVEAGQPYEQYF.

The J gene is TRBJ1-5, the V gene TRBV6-2 or TRBV6-3; 8 bases match TRBD1. The CDR3 extends over 14 amino acids. Germline V lookup: CDR1 MNHEY, CDR2 SVGEGT. J gave up 7 bases and V 6 bases, and 8 bases lay outside the gene matches. DNA of the CDR3: TGTGCCAGCAGCCCAGGGGGCGCGGGGCAGCCCCAGCATTTT. Encoded protein: CASSPGGAGQPQHF.

This rearrangement joins TRBV7-2 to TRBJ2-7; D not certain. This CDR3 has 13 residues. CDR1 is SGHTA and CDR2 is FQGNSA in the germline V gene. Trimming took 1 base from V and 5 from J, leaving 9 bases between them. CDR3 DNA: TGTGCCAGCAGCTTAGTCAGGAGCGACGAGCAGTACTTC. It yields the protein CASSLVRSDEQYF.

In its sample, this clonotype was seen a few times. V gene TRBV6-2 or TRBV6-3 combines with J gene TRBJ2-1; 15 nucleotides line up with TRBD2. V shed 6 bases and J 6 bases; nucleotides not matched to a gene: 3. CDR1 and CDR2 from the germline V gene are MNHEY and SVGEGT. The CDR3 is made up of 15 amino acids. The CDR3 sequence is CASRRTSGGVNEQFF. The CDR3 DNA reads as TGTGCCAGCAGAAGGACTAGCGGGGGGGTCAATGAGCAGTTCTTC.

This clonotype appeared many times. V is TRBV12-3 or TRBV12-4 and J is TRBJ2-7, with D tentatively TRBD1 (6 bases). V shed 3 bases and J shed 3 bases, with 12 bases lying between them. This CDR3 is 14 amino acids long. CDR3 residues: CASSFRQASYEQYF. CDR3 coding DNA: TGTGCCAGCAGTTTCCGACAGGCAAGCTACGAGCAGTACTTC.

This clonotype turned up a few times. This chain connects TRBV7-3 to TRBJ2-1, with TRBD2 matching over 10 bases. Looked up from germline, CDR1 is SGHTA and CDR2 is FQGTGA. J was trimmed by 7 bases and V by 5 bases; bases with no gene match: 8. The CDR3 is 15 amino acids. CDR3 sequence (DNA): TGTGCCAGCAGCCTAGCGGGGGTTATCCGTAATGAGCAGTTCTTC. It is translated as CASSLAGVIRNEQFF. The full variable domain, with the rest looked up from reference TRBV7-3 and TRBJ2-1, is GAGVSQTPSNKVTEKGKYVELRCDPISGHTALYWYRQSLGQGPEFLIYFQGTGAADDSGLPNDRFFAVRPEGSVSTLKIQRTERGDSAVYLCASSLAGVIRNEQFFGPGTRLTVL.

V is TRBV29-1 and J is TRBJ1-5; D not resolved. V was pared by 5 bases and J by 7 bases, with 12 bases between. The V gene's germline CDR1 is SQVTM and CDR2 ANQGSEA. The CDR3 has 12 amino acids. The CDR3 coding sequence is TGCAGCGTTAAGAATGTGGGGCAGCCCCAGCATTTT. Amino acid sequence: CSVKNVGQPQHF.

The chain recombines TRBV12-3 or TRBV12-4 with TRBJ1-1; 8 nucleotides match TRBD1. The V and J ends lost 5 bases and 4 bases, in that order; junction bases with no gene match: 6. The length of the CDR3 is 14 residues. CDR3 nucleotide sequence: TGTGCCAGCAGTCCAGGACAGGGTGGCACTGAAGCTTTCTTT. Residues: CASSPGQGGTEAFF.

V usage is TRBV19 and J usage is TRBJ2-1, with D possibly TRBD2 on 5 matching bases. Trimming took 3 bases from V and 2 from J, leaving 11 bases between them. The CDR3 spans 15 residues. Germline V gene sequence: CDR1 LNHDA, CDR2 SQIVND (reference sequence). The CDR3 DNA follows: TGTGCCAGTAGTATTCGGGAACCTACCTACAATGAGCAGTTCTTC. Protein sequence: CASSIREPTYNEQFF.

The V gene is TRBV7-2, the J gene TRBJ2-7; D is unclear. V lost 5 bases, J lost 0 bases, and 17 bases lay in between. This CDR3 contains 16 residues. Germline loops: CDR1 SGHTA, CDR2 FQGNSA. CDR3 DNA sequence: TGTGCCAGCAGCCCCCGATCCCCCGCAACCTCCTACGAGCAGTACTTC. Translating gives CASSPRSPATSYEQYF.

The sample holds a few counts of this clonotype. The genes are TRBV7-9 and TRBJ1-1; D remains ambiguous. The V end was cut by 1 base, the J end by 6 bases, with 9 bases between. Per the germline V gene, CDR1 is SEHNR and CDR2 is FQNEAQ (reference sequence). The CDR3 covers 13 residues. The CDR3 loop is CASSLVTTAEAFF. CDR3 coding DNA: TGTGCCAGCAGCTTAGTGACAACCGCTGAAGCTTTCTTT.

This clonotype has ten or more counts. The J gene is TRBJ1-2, the V gene TRBV27; 8 bases are a match to TRBD1. Germline V lookup: CDR1 MNHEY, CDR2 SMNVEV (reference sequence). J lost 8 bases, V lost 6 bases, and 8 bases had no gene match. This CDR3 has 13 residues. CDR3 sequence reads: CASRPTGARGYTF. The CDR3 bases are TGTGCCAGCAGACCGACAGGGGCGCGCGGCTACACCTTC.

This clonotype was detected only a few times. This rearrangement joins TRBV6-2 or TRBV6-3 to TRBJ1-5; D is unresolved. CDR3 size: 14 residues. The ends were cut back, 4 bases at V and 0 bases at J, with 7 bases in the middle. CDR1 is MNHEY and CDR2 is SVGEGT in the germline V gene. CDR3 protein: CASSWSSSNQPQHF. The CDR3 DNA follows: TGTGCCAGCAGTTGGAGTAGTAGCAATCAGCCCCAGCATTTT.

This clonotype was picked up many times. The CDR3: CASSLLAGGYNEQFF. The CDR3 nucleotides are TGTGCCAGCAGTCTTTTAGCGGGGGGCTACAATGAGCAGTTCTTC. The V and J genes are TRBV6-2 or TRBV6-3 and TRBJ2-1; 10 nucleotides match TRBD2. With V trimmed by 5 bases and J by 3 bases, 4 bases remained unmatched. CDR1 MNHEY and CDR2 SVGEGT come from the germline V gene. The CDR3 loop spans 15 amino acids.

This clonotype was recorded many times. V is TRBV4-1 and J is TRBJ1-4, with D uncertain. The CDR3 is made up of 15 amino acids. Germline CDR1 MGHRA, CDR2 YSYEKL. Trimming removed 4 bases from V and 0 bases from J, with 9 bases in between. CDR3 bases: TGCGCCAGCAGCCGTGGCCCTGCAACTAATGAAAAACTGTTTTTT. Amino acid sequence: CASSRGPATNEKLFF.

Only a few counts were recorded for this clonotype. The chain recombines TRBV20-1 with TRBJ1-5; weak D call: TRBD1 (5 bases). The CDR3 consists of 15 residues. Per germline, CDR1 DFQATT and CDR2 SNEGSKA (reference sequence). The V gene lost 3 bases and the J gene lost 2 bases, with 14 bases spanning the gap. The CDR3 DNA reads as TGCAGTGCTAGCTTAACTCAGGGAGGCAATCAGCCCCAGCATTTT. It yields the protein CSASLTQGGNQPQHF.

Details on this clonotype: At one end the junction does not follow the germline gene, possibly because of a read error. The V call is TRBV18, the J call TRBJ2-5; maybe TRBD2 (7 bases). CDR3 length: 15 residues. Per germline, CDR1 KGHSH and CDR2 LQKENI. CDR3 in amino acids: CAGSQLRGPGETQYF. The CDR3 DNA follows: TGTGCCGGCTCACAGCTGCGGGGGCCGGGAGAGACCCAGTACTTC.

The sample holds many counts of this clonotype. The V gene is TRBV30, the J gene TRBJ2-5; 9 bases fit TRBD1. The CDR3 totals 14 residues. After removal of 5 bases from V and 1 base from J, the junction contained 5 bases not matched to a gene. CDR1 is GTSNPN, CDR2 SVGIG, per germline (reference sequence). The CDR3 loop reads CAWVRTGVQETQYF. Written as DNA, the CDR3 is TGTGCCTGGGTCCGGACAGGGGTCCAAGAGACCCAGTACTTC.

This clonotype has just a few counts. The chain carries TRBV5-6 and TRBJ1-6; 7 nucleotides line up with TRBD1. Germline V gene sequence: CDR1 SGHDT, CDR2 YYEEEE. This CDR3 has 15 residues. V gave up 1 base and J gave up 7 bases; unmatched junction bases: 5. CDR3 region: CASSLYGTANSPLHF. The DNA for the CDR3 is TGTGCCAGCAGCTTGTACGGGACAGCGAATTCACCCCTCCACTTT.

Only a few counts were recorded for this clonotype. This chain joins TRBV24-1 and TRBJ1-2; TRBD1 matches 7 bases. Germline CDR1 reads KGHDR; CDR2 reads SFDVKD. The CDR3 consists of 14 residues. Trimming removed 5 bases from V and 7 bases from J; junction bases left unmatched: 9. The CDR3, as DNA: TGTGCCACCAGTGGTCCCACAGGGGTGGCTGGCTACACCTTC. This codes for CATSGPTGVAGYTF.

This clonotype has a handful of counts. The chain recombines TRBV12-3 or TRBV12-4 with TRBJ1-4; no reliable D call. There are 14 residues in the CDR3. The V gene lost 7 bases and the J gene lost 5 bases, with 14 bases spanning the gap. CDR3 sequence (DNA): TGTGCCAGCACCGTCGGTAGAGGGAATGAAAAACTGTTTTTT. This codes for CASTVGRGNEKLFF.